Sequencing of this T cell receptor (beta chain) was carried out in a study of T cell responses to AZD1222 COVID-19 vaccine. Study results and limitations: Unmutated variant regions are reportedly targeted by nearly half of spike-specific TCRs. The donor cohort was predominantly white British with a female majority, and clonal diversity may have been underestimated. It was only after the peak T cell response that any repertoires were sampled.

Clones were read by immunoSEQ multiplex PCR, and TCRdb kept only the in-frame ones, dropping some. The data contain tens of thousands of clones, 65% to 80% of them seen just once; the ten biggest clones take up 20%. As concerns this clone: Its antigen remains unidentified.

The CDR3 is 12 amino acids. Germline V gene lookup returns CDR1 MDHEN and CDR2 SYDVKM. The V segment lost 6 bases and the J segment 5 bases; nucleotides outside the gene matches: 3. The sequencing here drew on peripheral blood, taken on day 0 of MenACWY control vaccination. The clonotype originates from an adult in good health. This rearrangement joins TRBV28 to TRBJ1-2; 7 nucleotides match TRBD1. CDR3 in amino acids: CASRGGQYGYTF. The DNA for the CDR3 is TGTGCCAGCAGAGGGGGACAGTATGGCTACACCTTC.